Shown below are 4 T cell receptor beta chains from a single sample sequenced in a study of cytomegalovirus exposure and HLA in healthy donors. The repertoire was sequenced with immunoSEQ multiplex PCR; TCRdb's copy has only in-frame clones and lacks some. The sample yields 150,000 to 200,000 clones, about 90% seen once. The sample was PBMCs. These receptors originate from a woman under 40 in good health and CMV-seronegative.

The gene calls are TRBV5-4 and TRBJ2-2; TRBD2 aligns across 11 bases. The germline V gene has CDR1 SGHNT and CDR2 YYREEE (reference sequence). This CDR3 contains 17 residues. Losses at the gene ends were 4 bases for V and 2 bases for J; bases not matched to a gene: 7. The CDR3 sequence: CASSPTGTSGNTGELFF. The CDR3 region has the DNA TGTGCCAGCAGCCCAACCGGGACTAGCGGCAACACCGGGGAGCTGTTTTTT.

The chain couples TRBV5-1 to TRBJ2-2, with D unclear. The CDR3 contains 15 residues. Germline lookup yields CDR1 SGHRS and CDR2 YFSETQ. V lost 4 bases and J 2 bases, leaving 12 bases between the germline ends. CDR3 protein: CASSVEAPNTGELFF. The CDR3 DNA follows: TGCGCCAGCAGCGTGGAAGCACCCAACACCGGGGAGCTGTTTTTT.

This clone has a single count. The V call is TRBV12-5, the J call TRBJ2-7; 9 bases agree with TRBD1. Germline CDR1 LGHNT, CDR2 FRNRAP. The J segment lost 6 bases and the V segment lost 0 bases, leaving 6 bases of the junction unmatched. This CDR3 comprises 15 residues. The CDR3 DNA follows: TGTGCTAGTGGTTTGGTCCGGGACAGGGTGTTCGAGCAGTACTTC. Translating gives CASGLVRDRVFEQYF.

The CDR3 DNA reads TGTGCCAGCAGCCAACGTACCCCCCCTATAGCGGGACTTTACAATGAGCAGTTCTTC. This encodes CASSQRTPPIAGLYNEQFF. This chain links TRBV11-2 with TRBJ2-1, with 8 bases identical to TRBD2. The CDR3 has 19 residues. Germline V CDR1 and CDR2: SGHAT, FQNNGV. V lost 5 bases to trimming and J lost 4 bases; unmatched junction nucleotides: 19.